This T cell receptor (beta chain) was identified in a study of response to subunit inactivated influenza vaccine. General observations from the study: The authors offered the suggestion that each seasonal influenza vaccination recruits few new T cells.

As to this clonotype: Its target is unknown.

Germline lookup yields CDR1 KGHDR and CDR2 SFDVKD. The J segment lost 3 bases and the V segment lost 6 bases, leaving 8 bases of the junction unmatched. The CDR3 consists of 15 residues. From the RT-PCR reads, TCRdb called clonotypes with MiXCR, one entry per CDR3 protein. The sample has fewer than 600,000 distinct CDR3 sequences, more than 7% seen once. This receptor was taken from a man aged 50 to 75 who received an inactivated influenza vaccine. This sample comprised PBMCs from blood, obtained roughly 24 months after vaccination. The chain links TRBV24-1 to TRBJ2-3; TRBD1 matches at 7 bases. CDR3 sequence reads: CATSPPGRGTDTQYF. The CDR3 bases are TGTGCCACCAGTCCACCGGGCAGGGGGACAGATACGCAGTATTTT.